A selection of T cell receptor beta chains follows, all from one sample in a study of blood T cell repertoires in COVID-19. Method: immunoSEQ multiplex PCR; TCRdb's copy keeps in-frame clones and lacks some. Of about 180,000 clones listed, about nine tenths are singletons. Sequencing was performed on PBMCs or T cells enriched from blood (not recorded which). These receptors all come from a woman between 18 and 29 years old who had recovered from COVID-19. Each CDR3 is given with its conserved first and last residue. A D gene is named only where the DNA matches it firmly. Only some rows state a clone size, as once, few, many or a class for expanded clones.

d_call	clone_size	v_call	j_call	cdr3_nt	cdr3_aa
-	-	TRBV2	TRBJ2-1	TGTGCCAGCAGTGGCCCCCCTGGCGGCTACAATGAGCAGTTCTTC	CASSGPPGGYNEQFF
TRBD1	-	TRBV4-2	TRBJ2-7	TGTGCCAGCAGCCGGACCGGGACAGGGGCTCTCGAGCAGTACTTC	CASSRTGTGALEQYF
TRBD1	-	TRBV27	TRBJ2-3	TGTGCCAGCAGCGTCGGGACAGCGGTCCCAGATACGCAGTATTTT	CASSVGTAVPDTQYF
-	-	TRBV19	TRBJ1-2	TGTGCCAGTAGTATGATCGACGGGAGAATCTATGGCTACACCTTC	CASSMIDGRIYGYTF
TRBD1	-	TRBV11-3	TRBJ1-2	TGTGCCAGCAGCTTCAAACTCGGGCAGGGGGCTAGGGACTATGGCTACACCTTC	CASSFKLGQGARDYGYTF
-	-	TRBV4-1	TRBJ2-5	TGCGCCAGCAGCCCGGGGTGGACTTTTCAAGAGACCCAGTACTTC	CASSPGWTFQETQYF
TRBD1	-	TRBV19	TRBJ1-5	TGTGCCAGTAGTGGACAGGGGATGATCGTACCCCAGCATTTT	CASSGQGMIVPQHF
-	-	TRBV4-3	TRBJ1-2	TGCGCCAGCAGCCAAGTCGGTGAACAGGGAAATGGCTACACCTTC	CASSQVGEQGNGYTF
TRBD1	-	TRBV5-1	TRBJ2-1	TGCGCCAGCAGCTCTGACAGGGACCTGAACAATGAGCAGTTCTTC	CASSSDRDLNNEQFF
-	-	TRBV3-1/TRBV3-2	TRBJ2-1	TGTGCCAGCGCTACAGGCTCCTACAATGAGCAGTTCTTC	CASATGSYNEQFF
-	-	TRBV27	TRBJ2-7	TGTGCCAGCAGGATGCAGGGGACCCACCAGGAGCAGTACTTC	CASRMQGTHQEQYF
TRBD1	-	TRBV30	TRBJ1-1	TGTGCCTATAAAACAGGGGGTTACATGAACACTGAAGCTTTCTTT	CAYKTGGYMNTEAFF
-	-	TRBV5-1	TRBJ1-2	TGCGCCAGCAGCTTGGATCTTCAGGGTCCGATACGTGGCTACACCTTC	CASSLDLQGPIRGYTF
TRBD2	once	TRBV11-2	TRBJ2-1	TGTGCCAGCATAGGGCGGGGGAAAGGCGTGCAGTTCTTC	CASIGRGKGVQFF
TRBD1	-	TRBV28	TRBJ2-5	TGTGCCAGCAGTTTTGGGACAGGGGGGATAGAGACCCAGTACTTC	CASSFGTGGIETQYF
-	-	TRBV7-2	TRBJ2-7	TGTGCCAGCAGGCTTAGCGGAGGGTACGAGCAGTACTTC	CASRLSGGYEQYF
-	-	TRBV4-2	TRBJ1-1	TGTGCCAGCAGCCAAGTGAACAATATCGAAAAGAACACTGAAGCTTTCTTT	CASSQVNNIEKNTEAFF
TRBD1	-	TRBV6-6	TRBJ2-7	TGTGCCAGCAGGAACATCCCGGGACAGAGCTCCTACGAGCAGTACTTC	CASRNIPGQSSYEQYF
TRBD1	-	TRBV7-8	TRBJ1-2	TGTGCCAGCAGCTTGGGGACAGGATATGCCCCAGACTATGGCTACACCTTC	CASSLGTGYAPDYGYTF
TRBD2	-	TRBV10-1	TRBJ2-5	TGCGCCAGCAGTGAGTCGTATAGCGGGGGGGCCCGGGAGACCCAGTACTTC	CASSESYSGGARETQYF
TRBD1	-	TRBV4-1	TRBJ2-2	TGCGCCAGCAGCCTACACCGGGACAGGGGAACCGGGGAGCTGTTTTTT	CASSLHRDRGTGELFF
TRBD1	-	TRBV19	TRBJ2-3	TGTGCCAGTAGTATAGGTACAGGGGGGTCAGATACGCAGTATTTT	CASSIGTGGSDTQYF
-	-	TRBV11-2	TRBJ1-1	TGTGCCAGCAGCCTATCGGGACTCAACACTGAAGCTTTCTTT	CASSLSGLNTEAFF
-	-	TRBV29-1	TRBJ2-2	TGCAGCGTCCGATTAAGGGGCGGGGATTCCGGGGAGCTGTTTTTT	CSVRLRGGDSGELFF
-	once	TRBV28	TRBJ2-1	TGTGCCAGCAGTTGGGGGGGGCGCGAAAATGAGCAGTTCTTC	CASSWGGRENEQFF